The entry that follows covers one TCR beta chain sequence. No antigen is known for it. No base qualities exist here, and no much larger clone lies one base off it. TCRbeta CDR3 regions were amplified from genomic DNA using the immunoSEQ Assay, a bias-controlled multiplex PCR. The study's processing was this. The number of nucleated cells in each sample was estimated by amplification of reference gene primers within the assay. To quantify the absolute abundance of each unique TCRbeta CDR3 rearrangement, sequence reads were collapsed and filtered. For each sample, productive Simpson clonality was calculated as the square root of Simpson's diversity index across productive rearrangements. TCRdb re-hosts the immuneACCESS table, in-frame sequences only. Its copies lack some clones; in the studies checked, an unresolved V gene accounts for under half of them, and the cause for the rest is not known. V and J calls and clone size come straight from that table; D and trimming were deduced from the DNA. In all, the sample holds about 98,000 clones, and around 86% of those were seen once. The leading ten clones occupy 3% of the sample.

The data originate from a study of blood T cell repertoires in COVID-19 (TCRdb year 2020). Concerning the study at large: The collaborator samples originated in the United States, Italy and Spain and spanned the acute and convalescent phases of COVID-19. The material from the prospective study consisted of cDNA or gDNA derived from T cells, B-cell-depleted T cells, or PBMCs. Subjects who had been exposed to COVID-19, were actively infected with it, or had recovered from it provided the deeply sampled blood TCRbeta repertoires that made up the dataset. The repertoires were released in a freely available public database intended as a resource for research on the immune response to SARS-CoV-2. Samples were obtained from the ongoing ImmuneRACE study (first 160 participants) and from some 1,200 subjects provided by 6 global collaborators. The sample metadata nearly always contained a de-identified subject ID, COVID-19 status, age in years and sex. Where available, HLA class I and class II types were taken from metadata supplied by the sample provider and were not determined by assay-based typing.

Here is what the overall study found, with its caveats: How much clinical and demographic metadata was included differed by source and by participant, and the metadata was provided uncurated.

Whole blood was collected in K2EDTA tubes by collaborating institutions according to the institutions' own protocols. Collaborator samples were shipped for TCRbeta analysis as frozen whole blood, isolated PBMCs, or DNA extracted from either sample type. V lost 5 bases and J lost 13 bases, and the count of bases not matched to a germline gene is 7. The CDR3 goes from the cysteine to the phenylalanine over 13 residues. Only the CDR3 part of the read is kept: 39 bases, read in frame from the first base. Sample: peripheral blood. Here the chain combines TRBV12-3 or TRBV12-4 and TRBJ2-1; 11 junctional bases match TRBD1. The TCR originated in a man between 45 and 60 years old with active or convalescent COVID-19. CDR3 sequence: CASSTADRGRQFF. The nucleotide sequence is TGTGCCAGCAGTACCGCGGACAGGGGGCGACAGTTCTTC.